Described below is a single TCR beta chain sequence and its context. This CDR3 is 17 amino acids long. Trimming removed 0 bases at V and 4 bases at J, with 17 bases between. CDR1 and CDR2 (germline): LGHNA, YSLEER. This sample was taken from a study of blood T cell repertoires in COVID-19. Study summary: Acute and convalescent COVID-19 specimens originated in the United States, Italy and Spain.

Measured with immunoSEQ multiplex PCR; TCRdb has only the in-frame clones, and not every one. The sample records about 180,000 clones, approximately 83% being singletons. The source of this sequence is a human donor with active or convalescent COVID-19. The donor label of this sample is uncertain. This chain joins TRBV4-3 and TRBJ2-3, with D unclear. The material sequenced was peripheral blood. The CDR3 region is CASSQEGLGSSPDTQYF. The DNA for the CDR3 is TGCGCCAGCAGCCAAGAGGGCCTGGGCTCATCACCAGATACGCAGTATTTT.